The rows below give T cell receptor beta chains drawn from one sample of a study of early T cells in non-severe SARS-CoV-2 infection. In TCRdb, the 5' RACE reads were re-called with MiXCR into one record per CDR3 protein. The sample shows about 64,000 distinct CDR3 sequences, approximately 9.2% of them seen only once. This specimen was whole blood, taken at baseline. The origin of the receptors is an adult who was a healthcare worker with PCR-confirmed SARS-CoV-2 infection or an uninfected control (not recorded which). Each CDR3 is given with its conserved first and last residue. D genes are given only for firm matches. Only part of the rows carry a size: once, few, many, or a class if the clone is expanded.

clone_size: .; v_call: TRBV20-1; d_call: .; j_call: TRBJ2-5; cdr3_length: 12; cdr3_aa: CSARRQGETQYF; cdr3_nt: TGCAGTGCTAGGAGGCAGGGCGAGACCCAGTACTTC
clone_size: few; v_call: TRBV28; d_call: TRBD1; j_call: TRBJ1-3; cdr3_length: 15; cdr3_aa: CASTPQGALGNTIYF; cdr3_nt: TGTGCCAGCACCCCCCAGGGGGCGTTGGGAAACACCATATATTTT
clone_size: many; v_call: TRBV20-1; d_call: TRBD2; j_call: TRBJ2-5; cdr3_length: 15; cdr3_aa: CSARAGAGGRETQYF; cdr3_nt: TGCAGTGCTAGAGCGGGGGCGGGAGGCCGAGAGACCCAGTACTTC
clone_size: .; v_call: TRBV12-3/TRBV12-4; d_call: .; j_call: TRBJ2-1; cdr3_length: 15; cdr3_aa: CASSFSWSSYNEQFF; cdr3_nt: TGTGCCAGCAGTTTTAGCTGGAGCTCCTACAATGAGCAGTTCTTC
clone_size: .; v_call: TRBV10-2; d_call: .; j_call: TRBJ2-1; cdr3_length: 12; cdr3_aa: CASSDPYNEQFF; cdr3_nt: TGCGCCAGCAGTGATCCGTACAATGAGCAGTTCTTC
clone_size: .; v_call: TRBV4-2; d_call: TRBD1; j_call: TRBJ2-7; cdr3_length: 14; cdr3_aa: CASSQAGQGLRQYF; cdr3_nt: TGTGCCAGCAGCCAAGCGGGACAGGGCCTAAGGCAGTACTTC
clone_size: many; v_call: TRBV7-2; d_call: TRBD2; j_call: TRBJ2-3; cdr3_length: 17; cdr3_aa: CASRLAGLAGEADTQYF; cdr3_nt: TGTGCCAGCAGGTTGGCAGGATTAGCGGGAGAGGCAGATACGCAGTATTTT
clone_size: .; v_call: TRBV2; d_call: TRBD2; j_call: TRBJ2-1; cdr3_length: 14; cdr3_aa: CVSEGTSAYNEQFF; cdr3_nt: TGTGTCTCAGAAGGGACTAGTGCTTACAATGAGCAGTTCTTC
clone_size: .; v_call: TRBV5-4; d_call: .; j_call: TRBJ1-4; cdr3_length: 15; cdr3_aa: CASSRAVGLNEKLFF; cdr3_nt: TGTGCCAGCAGCCGGGCAGTCGGGCTCAATGAAAAACTGTTTTTT
clone_size: many; v_call: TRBV19; d_call: TRBD2; j_call: TRBJ2-7; cdr3_length: 19; cdr3_aa: CASSIVRLGTSGRTYEQYF; cdr3_nt: TGTGCCAGTAGTATAGTCCGACTTGGGACTAGCGGGAGGACCTACGAGCAGTACTTC
clone_size: few; v_call: TRBV11-1; d_call: .; j_call: TRBJ1-3; cdr3_length: 16; cdr3_aa: CASSFSEASSGNTIYF; cdr3_nt: TGTGCCAGCAGCTTTTCGGAAGCATCCTCTGGAAACACCATATATTTC
clone_size: .; v_call: TRBV7-9; d_call: TRBD1; j_call: TRBJ2-1; cdr3_length: 15; cdr3_aa: CASSLGQGARSEQFF; cdr3_nt: TGTGCCAGCAGCCTCGGACAGGGGGCGCGAAGTGAGCAGTTCTTC
clone_size: many; v_call: TRBV24-1; d_call: .; j_call: TRBJ2-1; cdr3_length: 15; cdr3_aa: CATSDSGGGHNEQFF; cdr3_nt: TGTGCCACCAGTGATTCAGGAGGGGGTCACAATGAGCAGTTCTTC
clone_size: few; v_call: TRBV20-1; d_call: .; j_call: TRBJ2-7; cdr3_length: 15; cdr3_aa: CSARDLRGSGYEQYF; cdr3_nt: TGCAGTGCTAGAGATCTCCGGGGAAGCGGCTACGAGCAGTACTTC
clone_size: few; v_call: TRBV11-2; d_call: TRBD2; j_call: TRBJ2-1; cdr3_length: 15; cdr3_aa: CASSLDLTGGYEQFF; cdr3_nt: TGTGCCAGCAGCTTAGATCTTACGGGAGGTTATGAGCAGTTCTTC
clone_size: many; v_call: TRBV6-5; d_call: TRBD1; j_call: TRBJ2-1; cdr3_length: 16; cdr3_aa: CASSYSSIGDRGGQFF; cdr3_nt: TGTGCCAGCAGTTACTCGAGCATCGGGGACAGGGGAGGGCAGTTCTTC
clone_size: .; v_call: TRBV6-2/TRBV6-3; d_call: .; j_call: TRBJ2-7; cdr3_length: 11; cdr3_aa: CASSQGGTEYF; cdr3_nt: TGTGCCAGCAGCCAAGGAGGGACAGAGTACTTC
clone_size: many; v_call: TRBV6-6; d_call: .; j_call: TRBJ1-3; cdr3_length: 16; cdr3_aa: CASSSIDKHSGNTIYF; cdr3_nt: TGTGCCAGCAGTTCTATTGACAAACACTCTGGAAACACCATATATTTT
clone_size: few; v_call: TRBV18; d_call: .; j_call: TRBJ1-1; cdr3_length: 15; cdr3_aa: CASSPQGPLNTEAFF; cdr3_nt: TGTGCCAGCTCACCCCAGGGTCCTCTCAACACTGAAGCTTTCTTT
clone_size: many; v_call: TRBV7-9; d_call: TRBD2; j_call: TRBJ2-2; cdr3_length: 15; cdr3_aa: CASSPSGANTGELFF; cdr3_nt: TGTGCCAGCAGCCCTAGCGGGGCGAACACCGGGGAGCTGTTTTTT
clone_size: .; v_call: TRBV14; d_call: .; j_call: TRBJ2-1; cdr3_length: 13; cdr3_aa: CASSQDEFNEQFF; cdr3_nt: TGTGCCAGCAGCCAAGATGAGTTCAATGAGCAGTTCTTC
clone_size: few; v_call: TRBV15; d_call: .; j_call: TRBJ1-1; cdr3_length: 13; cdr3_aa: CATSREKGSGAFF; cdr3_nt: TGTGCCACCAGCAGAGAAAAGGGATCAGGGGCTTTCTTT
clone_size: many; v_call: TRBV7-9; d_call: TRBD1; j_call: TRBJ1-1; cdr3_length: 15; cdr3_aa: CASSPTIQGFTEAFF; cdr3_nt: TGTGCCAGCAGCCCAACGATACAGGGGTTCACTGAAGCTTTCTTT
clone_size: few; v_call: TRBV12-3/TRBV12-4; d_call: TRBD1; j_call: TRBJ1-5; cdr3_length: 16; cdr3_aa: CASSSTGTGAIEPQHF; cdr3_nt: TGTGCCAGCAGTTCAACCGGGACAGGAGCTATAGAGCCCCAGCATTTT
clone_size: few; v_call: TRBV25-1; d_call: TRBD1; j_call: TRBJ1-2; cdr3_length: 14; cdr3_aa: CASSRTGKVDGYTF; cdr3_nt: TGTGCCAGCAGTAGGACAGGGAAGGTTGATGGCTACACCTTC
clone_size: .; v_call: TRBV4-3; d_call: TRBD2; j_call: TRBJ2-1; cdr3_length: 14; cdr3_aa: CASSLGLAGAEQFF; cdr3_nt: TGCGCCAGCAGCCTTGGACTAGCGGGAGCTGAGCAGTTCTTC
clone_size: few; v_call: TRBV3-1; d_call: TRBD2; j_call: TRBJ2-3; cdr3_length: 16; cdr3_aa: CASGQPSGTAGDTQYF; cdr3_nt: TGTGCCAGCGGACAGCCTAGCGGGACCGCCGGGGATACGCAGTATTTT
clone_size: .; v_call: TRBV6-6; d_call: .; j_call: TRBJ2-3; cdr3_length: 12; cdr3_aa: CASKNQFDTQYF; cdr3_nt: TGTGCCAGCAAGAATCAGTTTGATACGCAGTATTTT
clone_size: few; v_call: TRBV20-1; d_call: .; j_call: TRBJ1-4; cdr3_length: 15; cdr3_aa: CSAPLSGSVDEKLFF; cdr3_nt: TGCAGTGCCCCCCTGTCGGGATCGGTGGATGAAAAACTGTTTTTT
clone_size: many; v_call: TRBV10-3; d_call: .; j_call: TRBJ2-2; cdr3_length: 15; cdr3_aa: CAISEFPANTGELFF; cdr3_nt: TGTGCCATCAGTGAGTTTCCAGCGAACACCGGGGAGCTGTTTTTT
clone_size: many; v_call: TRBV5-1; d_call: .; j_call: TRBJ1-5; cdr3_length: 14; cdr3_aa: CASSEDSLDQPQHF; cdr3_nt: TGCGCCAGCAGCGAGGACAGCCTCGATCAGCCCCAGCATTTT
clone_size: few; v_call: TRBV7-8; d_call: TRBD1; j_call: TRBJ2-1; cdr3_length: 15; cdr3_aa: CASSVRDRGVNEQFF; cdr3_nt: TGTGCCAGCAGCGTACGGGACAGGGGGGTCAATGAGCAGTTCTTC
clone_size: few; v_call: TRBV6-1; d_call: .; j_call: TRBJ2-2; cdr3_length: 15; cdr3_aa: CATNPFRGNTGELFF; cdr3_nt: TGTGCCACCAACCCCTTTAGGGGGAACACCGGGGAGCTGTTTTTT
clone_size: few; v_call: TRBV20-1; d_call: .; j_call: TRBJ2-3; cdr3_length: 14; cdr3_aa: CSAPSGHLSDTQYF; cdr3_nt: TGCAGTGCTCCTTCCGGACACCTTTCAGATACGCAGTATTTT
clone_size: many; v_call: TRBV7-3; d_call: .; j_call: TRBJ2-1; cdr3_length: 13; cdr3_aa: CASSPTWGLQQFF; cdr3_nt: TGTGCCAGCAGCCCCACATGGGGGCTACAGCAGTTCTTC
clone_size: many; v_call: TRBV7-6; d_call: TRBD1; j_call: TRBJ2-5; cdr3_length: 12; cdr3_aa: CASSLPAGTVQF; cdr3_nt: TGTGCCAGCAGCTTACCAGCCGGGACAGTTCAGTTC
clone_size: few; v_call: TRBV29-1; d_call: TRBD2; j_call: TRBJ2-3; cdr3_length: 14; cdr3_aa: CSVEGGRGTDTQYF; cdr3_nt: TGCAGCGTTGAAGGCGGGAGGGGTACAGATACGCAGTATTTT
clone_size: .; v_call: TRBV30; d_call: .; j_call: TRBJ1-5; cdr3_length: 13; cdr3_aa: CAWSGRGNQPQHF; cdr3_nt: TGTGCCTGGAGCGGGCGGGGCAATCAGCCCCAGCATTTT
clone_size: many; v_call: TRBV4-1; d_call: .; j_call: TRBJ1-1; cdr3_length: 15; cdr3_aa: CASSQDSLPYTEAFF; cdr3_nt: TGCGCCAGCAGCCAAGACTCTCTACCGTACACTGAAGCTTTCTTT
clone_size: medium-sized; v_call: TRBV6-5; d_call: .; j_call: TRBJ2-5; cdr3_length: 13; cdr3_aa: CASRRDAQETQYF; cdr3_nt: TGTGCCAGCAGACGGGACGCCCAAGAGACCCAGTACTTC
clone_size: many; v_call: TRBV6-2/TRBV6-3; d_call: .; j_call: TRBJ1-2; cdr3_length: 14; cdr3_aa: CASSYPQQFYGYTF; cdr3_nt: TGTGCCAGCAGTTACCCACAGCAGTTCTATGGCTACACCTTC
clone_size: many; v_call: TRBV25-1; d_call: .; j_call: TRBJ2-3; cdr3_length: 15; cdr3_aa: CASSELDRYTDTQYF; cdr3_nt: TGTGCCAGCAGTGAATTGGATCGGTACACAGATACGCAGTATTTT
clone_size: few; v_call: TRBV12-3/TRBV12-4; d_call: .; j_call: TRBJ2-2; cdr3_length: 13; cdr3_aa: CASSTYNTGELFF; cdr3_nt: TGTGCCAGCAGCACTTACAACACCGGGGAGCTGTTTTTT
clone_size: few; v_call: TRBV9; d_call: TRBD2; j_call: TRBJ2-1; cdr3_length: 15; cdr3_aa: CASSVAWGGVNEQFF; cdr3_nt: TGTGCCAGCAGCGTAGCTTGGGGAGGGGTCAATGAGCAGTTCTTC
clone_size: few; v_call: TRBV7-6; d_call: TRBD1; j_call: TRBJ2-2; cdr3_length: 15; cdr3_aa: CASSPTGGGTGELFF; cdr3_nt: TGTGCCAGCAGTCCTACAGGGGGCGGCACCGGGGAGCTGTTTTTT
clone_size: .; v_call: TRBV7-3; d_call: .; j_call: TRBJ1-1; cdr3_length: 13; cdr3_aa: CASSLHGASEAFF; cdr3_nt: TGTGCCAGCAGCCTGCATGGGGCCTCTGAAGCTTTCTTT
clone_size: .; v_call: TRBV5-1; d_call: .; j_call: TRBJ2-3; cdr3_length: 13; cdr3_aa: CASTPEPADTQYF; cdr3_nt: TGCGCCAGCACCCCCGAGCCCGCAGATACGCAGTATTTT
clone_size: few; v_call: TRBV15; d_call: .; j_call: TRBJ2-7; cdr3_length: 14; cdr3_aa: CATSRGQTAGEQYF; cdr3_nt: TGTGCCACCAGCAGGGGACAGACTGCGGGGGAGCAGTACTTC
clone_size: few; v_call: TRBV3-1; d_call: .; j_call: TRBJ2-7; cdr3_length: 13; cdr3_aa: CASSGRFSYEQYF; cdr3_nt: TGTGCCAGCAGCGGACGGTTCTCCTACGAGCAGTACTTC
clone_size: few; v_call: TRBV3-1; d_call: .; j_call: TRBJ1-1; cdr3_length: 14; cdr3_aa: CASSQDLVNTEAFF; cdr3_nt: TGTGCCAGCAGCCAAGACCTGGTGAACACTGAAGCTTTCTTT
clone_size: .; v_call: TRBV5-6; d_call: TRBD2; j_call: TRBJ2-1; cdr3_length: 15; cdr3_aa: CASSLLAVEVGEQFF; cdr3_nt: TGTGCCAGCAGCTTGCTAGCGGTGGAGGTAGGTGAGCAGTTCTTC
clone_size: .; v_call: TRBV7-6; d_call: .; j_call: TRBJ1-2; cdr3_length: 17; cdr3_aa: CASSGRRTVGQAYGYTF; cdr3_nt: TGTGCCAGCAGCGGTCGAAGGACAGTGGGGCAAGCCTATGGCTACACCTTC
clone_size: few; v_call: TRBV6-5; d_call: .; j_call: TRBJ2-7; cdr3_length: 14; cdr3_aa: CASTGQGGADEQYF; cdr3_nt: TGTGCCAGCACCGGGCAGGGGGGGGCAGACGAGCAGTACTTC
clone_size: many; v_call: TRBV27; d_call: TRBD1; j_call: TRBJ1-5; cdr3_length: 15; cdr3_aa: CASSWTGGSNQPQHF; cdr3_nt: TGTGCCAGCAGTTGGACAGGAGGAAGCAATCAGCCCCAGCATTTT
clone_size: few; v_call: TRBV6-5; d_call: .; j_call: TRBJ2-5; cdr3_length: 11; cdr3_aa: CASSPIGAGVF; cdr3_nt: TGTGCCAGCAGTCCCATCGGGGCCGGGGTCTTC
clone_size: many; v_call: TRBV7-3; d_call: .; j_call: TRBJ2-7; cdr3_length: 14; cdr3_aa: CASSLMPPPTEQYF; cdr3_nt: TGTGCCAGCAGCTTAATGCCCCCCCCTACCGAGCAGTACTTC